This paragraph covers one T cell receptor (beta chain) sequence. Its antigen remains unidentified. Sequencing was performed with immunoSEQ multiplex PCR; in TCRdb, only in-frame clones are kept and a portion is missing. The sample carries some 360,000 clones, about 73% recorded once. This entry comes from a study of shared clonotypes between healthy human individuals. Study information: Donor composition was a couple of women and a few men, aged 18 to 49. Study conclusions and caveats: Sequencing of the sorted subsets was shown by rarefaction to be incomplete despite large depth.

Germline V CDR1 and CDR2: KGHSH, LQKENI. CDR3 length: 13 residues. Trimming took 5 bases from V and 5 from J; bases not matched to a gene: 4. This chain connects TRBV18 to TRBJ2-7; 9 nucleotides align to TRBD1. Input material: memory CD4+ T cells sorted from blood. The subset: CD45RA-negative fraction. This receptor was obtained from a man aged 25-45 years in good health. CDR3 amino acids: CASSWDRADEQYF. The CDR3 nucleotides read TGTGCCAGCTCATGGGACAGGGCGGACGAGCAGTACTTC.